Below are 18 T cell receptor beta chains sequenced from a single sample in a study of blood T cell repertoires in COVID-19. Using immunoSEQ multiplex PCR, the repertoire was profiled, and TCRdb retains in-frame clones only, with some absent. Here the sample spans 150,000 to 200,000 clones, roughly 85% being singletons. The sequenced material came from peripheral blood. Every receptor here comes from a human donor in a cohort sampled during active COVID-19.

This clone was seen a handful of times. The chain is built from TRBV6-6 and TRBJ2-7; a possible D gene is TRBD2 (6 bases). The germline V gene has CDR1 MNHNY and CDR2 SVGAGI (reference sequence). V was clipped by 2 bases and J by 9 bases, with 20 bases between them. This CDR3 has 15 amino acids. CDR3 amino acids: CASSYRSGSIPGQYF. For the CDR3, the DNA is TGTGCCAGCAGTTACCGTAGCGGCTCTATCCCCGGGCAGTACTTC.

This chain links TRBV29-1 with TRBJ1-1; D perhaps matches TRBD1 (5 bases). Germline loops: CDR1 SQVTM, CDR2 ANQGSEA. Trimming took 6 bases from V and 3 from J, leaving 11 bases between them. This CDR3 has 12 residues. The CDR3 sequence is CSVGTGDTEAFF. In DNA, the CDR3 is TGCAGCGTCGGCACAGGTGACACTGAAGCTTTCTTT.

The chain has TRBV11-3 and TRBJ2-2; 8 bases line up with TRBD2. Germline trimming cut 5 bases from V and 2 bases from J; bases unmatched to any gene: 7. The V gene's germline CDR1 is SGHNT and CDR2 YENEEA. The CDR3 sequence is 16 residues long. CDR3 loop: CASSLTSGGNTGELFF. CDR3 in DNA: TGTGCCAGCAGCCTAACTAGCGGCGGAAACACCGGGGAGCTGTTTTTT.

The chain uses TRBV30 and TRBJ2-5, with 7 positions matching TRBD1. The CDR3 has 14 residues. Looked up from germline, CDR1 is GTSNPN and CDR2 is SVGIG (reference sequence). Unmatched junction bases numbered 3, after V lost 1 base and J lost 1 base. The CDR3 region is CAWSGAGGQETQYF. The CDR3 DNA reads as TGTGCCTGGAGTGGGGCAGGGGGCCAAGAGACCCAGTACTTC.

This chain joins TRBV6-7 and TRBJ2-5; a possible D gene is TRBD2 (6 bases). TRBV6-7 is recorded as an ORF, its role being uncertain. The CDR3 loop spans 12 amino acids. Trimming shortened V by 9 bases and J by 4 bases, and 12 bases separated the two germline ends. DNA of the CDR3: TGTGCCAGAAGCGGGTCCGGAGAGACCCAGTACTTC. Its protein is CARSGSGETQYF.

The chain joins TRBV9 to TRBJ2-1; D is perhaps TRBD2 (6 bases). V dropped 0 bases and J dropped 7 bases, with 20 bases sitting between them. The CDR3 runs to 17 residues. Germline V gene lookup returns CDR1 SGDLS and CDR2 YYNGEE. The CDR3 DNA is TGTGCCAGCAGCGTAGACTGGGTGGCGGGATTTAGTAATGAGCAGTTCTTC. Translation: CASSVDWVAGFSNEQFF.

The chain joins TRBV5-5 to TRBJ2-7; maybe TRBD2 (5 bases). Trimming took off 0 bases at V and 0 bases at J, with 13 bases between the two ends. Looked up from germline, CDR1 is SGHKS and CDR2 is YYEKEE (reference sequence). This CDR3 contains 16 residues. CDR3 nucleotides: TGTGCCAGCAGCTTGGCGGTTAGCGCGAGCTCCTACGAGCAGTACTTC. Its translation: CASSLAVSASSYEQYF. Filled out from reference TRBV5-5 and TRBJ2-7, the complete variable domain reads DAGVTQSPTHLIKTRGQQVTLRCSPISGHKSVSWYQQVLGQGPQFIFQYYEKEERGRGNFPDRFSARQFPNYSSELNVNALLLGDSALYLCASSLAVSASSYEQYFGPGTRLTVT.

This chain links TRBV14 with TRBJ2-4, with 9 bases fitting TRBD1. This CDR3 is built from 17 residues. The J segment lost 8 bases and the V segment lost 0 bases, leaving 11 bases of the junction unmatched. From germline, CDR1 is SGHDN and CDR2 FVKESK. CDR3 DNA: TGTGCCAGCAGCCAAGACCACGGTGGGACAGGGAGGGACATTCAGTACTTC. The encoded protein is CASSQDHGGTGRDIQYF.

V and J are TRBV6-6 and TRBJ1-4; 7 bases match TRBD1. V gave up 4 bases and J gave up 2 bases; unmatched junction bases: 4. The CDR3 consists of 15 residues. Looked up from germline, CDR1 is MNHNY and CDR2 is SVGAGI (reference sequence). The CDR3, as DNA: TGTGCCAGCAGTTTTCCGGGACAGACTAATGAAAAACTGTTTTTT. Amino acids: CASSFPGQTNEKLFF.

This sequence joins TRBV2 and TRBJ1-1, with TRBD1 matching over 7 bases. V gave up 6 bases and J gave up 4 bases; unmatched junction bases: 8. The CDR3 is 14 residues long. CDR1 SNHLY and CDR2 FYNNEI come from the germline V gene. The CDR3 nucleotides are TGTGCCAGCAGAAAAGACAGGGCGGGCACTGAAGCTTTCTTT. It translates to CASRKDRAGTEAFF.

This chain's CDR3 is CASSLLTSAGTDTQYF. The DNA for the CDR3 is TGTGCCAGCAGCTTACTCACTAGCGCGGGCACAGATACGCAGTATTTT. The rearrangement links TRBV7-9 to TRBJ2-3, with 7 bases lining up with TRBD2. Germline CDR1 reads SEHNR; CDR2 reads FQNEAQ (reference sequence). This CDR3 spans 16 amino acids. The V gene end was trimmed by 2 bases and the J gene end by 1 base; junction bases not matched to a gene: 6.

V usage is TRBV7-9 and J usage is TRBJ1-4; tentatively, D is TRBD1 (6 bases). The CDR3 contains 17 residues. With 3 bases removed from V and 5 bases from J, the gap between germline ends came to 19 bases. CDR1 is SEHNR, CDR2 FQNEAQ, per germline (reference sequence). The DNA for the CDR3 is TGTGCCAGCAGCTTTGACCCAAGAACAGGGTCAAATGAAAAACTGTTTTTT. Protein sequence: CASSFDPRTGSNEKLFF.

The chain joins TRBV27 to TRBJ1-5; 9 bases are shared with TRBD1. V lost 5 bases to trimming and J lost 4 bases; unmatched junction nucleotides: 12. Germline V gives CDR1 MNHEY, CDR2 SMNVEV (reference sequence). The CDR3 consists of 17 residues. This chain's CDR3 is CASSTHIGQGKNQPQHF. DNA for the CDR3: TGTGCCAGCAGTACGCACATCGGACAGGGGAAGAATCAGCCCCAGCATTTT.

The chain employs TRBV28 and TRBJ1-2; TRBD1 aligns across 11 bases. V shed 3 bases, J shed 3 bases, and the junction held 9 bases outside the gene matches. Germline V CDR1 and CDR2: MDHEN, SYDVKM. The CDR3 loop spans 17 amino acids. The CDR3 DNA reads as TGTGCCAGCAGTTTTCAGGACAGGGGGCGCGAAGACTATGGCTACACCTTC. It yields the protein CASSFQDRGREDYGYTF.

This chain connects TRBV28 to TRBJ1-2; 8 nucleotides match TRBD1. V was pared by 6 bases and J by 8 bases, with 8 bases of the junction left unmatched. The CDR3 spans 13 residues. Germline CDR1 is MDHEN and CDR2 is SYDVKM. Written as DNA, the CDR3 is TGTGCCAGCAGGGACAGGGCTAGTTTAGGCTACACCTTC. It is translated as CASRDRASLGYTF.

The chain carries TRBV2 and TRBJ2-7; D unresolved. V was pared by 8 bases and J by 4 bases, with 15 bases between. From germline, CDR1 is SNHLY and CDR2 FYNNEI. The CDR3 loop spans 13 amino acids. The CDR3 region is CASGGESRYEQYF. The CDR3 DNA reads TGTGCCAGCGGTGGAGAAAGCCGGTACGAGCAGTACTTC.

The chain has TRBV14 and TRBJ2-3; 10 bases are shared with TRBD2. CDR3 length: 15 residues. Germline V gene data show CDR1 as SGHDN and CDR2 as FVKESK. Trimming took 7 bases from V and 0 from J; bases not matched to a gene: 4. CDR3 in amino acids: CASTAGGLSTDTQYF. The CDR3 DNA reads as TGTGCCAGCACAGCGGGAGGGCTGAGCACAGATACGCAGTATTTT. The full variable domain, with the rest looked up from reference TRBV14 and TRBJ2-3, is EAGVTQFPSHSVIEKGQTVTLRCDPISGHDNLYWYRRVMGKEIKFLLHFVKESKQDESGMPNNRFLAERTGGTYSTLKVQPAELEDSGVYFCASTAGGLSTDTQYFGPGTRLTVL.

The chain recombines TRBV11-3 with TRBJ1-3, with 7 bases fitting TRBD1. Germline V gives CDR1 SGHNT, CDR2 YENEEA. CDR3 size: 17 residues. The V and J ends lost 4 bases and 3 bases, in that order; junction bases with no gene match: 12. The CDR3 reads CASSSPRGQLFGNTIYF. In DNA, the CDR3 is TGTGCCAGCAGCTCACCTCGGGGACAGCTGTTTGGAAACACCATATATTTT.